Presented here are 29 T cell receptor beta chains from one specimen sequenced in a study of blood T cell repertoires in COVID-19. TCRdb keeps only in-frame clones here, not all; method: immunoSEQ multiplex PCR. The table records some 70,000 clones, roughly 73% of them present only once. The sequenced material came from peripheral blood. All receptors come from a woman aged 60-75 years with acute or convalescent COVID-19.

The V call is TRBV9, the J call TRBJ2-7; 10 bases fit TRBD1. The CDR3 runs 14 residues. V lost 4 bases to trimming and J lost 5 bases; unmatched junction nucleotides: 6. Germline CDR1 reads SGDLS; CDR2 reads YYNGEE. The CDR3 spells CASSPRDRGNEQYF. The CDR3 DNA reads TGTGCCAGCAGCCCCCGGGACAGGGGTAACGAGCAGTACTTC.

V is TRBV7-2 and J is TRBJ1-4, with D possibly being TRBD1 (5 bases). Germline lookup yields CDR1 SGHTA and CDR2 FQGNSA. The CDR3 spans 14 residues. Trimming pared 5 bases from V and 3 bases from J, leaving 10 bases between. The CDR3 DNA reads TGTGCCAGCAGCCGGGGGGGGTCTAATGAAAAACTGTTTTTT. Translation: CASSRGGSNEKLFF.

This chain uses TRBV3-1 (or the pseudogene TRBV3-2) with TRBJ2-7, with 7 bases that match TRBD2. Germline trimming cut 2 bases from V and 4 bases from J; bases unmatched to any gene: 5. Germline V CDR1 and CDR2: LGHDT, YNNKEL (reference sequence). The CDR3 totals 14 residues. The CDR3, as DNA: TGTGCCAGCAGCCAACGGGGGGAGCGGTACGAGCAGTACTTC. Translation: CASSQRGERYEQYF.

This rearrangement joins TRBV9 to TRBJ1-3; TRBD1 might be the D (6 bases). The V end was cut by 1 base, the J end by 1 base, with 9 bases between. CDR3 length: 15 residues. Germline V gene lookup returns CDR1 SGDLS and CDR2 YYNGEE. For the CDR3, the DNA is TGTGCCAGCAGCGTATCAGGGGTGTCTGGAAACACCATATATTTT. This translates into CASSVSGVSGNTIYF.

The V call is TRBV4-3, the J call TRBJ1-5, with 10 bases aligning to TRBD1. V lost 2 bases to trimming and J lost 7 bases; unmatched junction nucleotides: 5. There are 15 residues in the CDR3. Germline CDR1 reads LGHNA; CDR2 reads YSLEER. The CDR3, as DNA: TGCGCCAGCAGCCAATGGACAGGGGGGAACCAGCCCCAGCATTTT. It translates to CASSQWTGGNQPQHF.

This chain links TRBV5-4 with TRBJ2-1, with a tentative D call TRBD2 (7 bases). Germline V CDR1 and CDR2: SGHNT, YYREEE (reference sequence). The CDR3 length is 13 residues. The V and J ends lost 4 bases and 8 bases respectively, with 13 bases between them. The CDR3 sequence: CASSGVGGHEQFF. DNA for the CDR3: TGTGCCAGCAGCGGCGTCGGGGGGCATGAGCAGTTCTTC.

J is TRBJ1-5 and V is TRBV6-5; D uncertain. Trimming left V 6 bases short and J 9 bases short, with 15 bases between. The germline CDR1 and CDR2 sequences are MNHEY and SVGAGI. The CDR3 is 13 residues long. For the CDR3, the DNA is TGTGCCAGCAGCCCAGAGCCTTCGGGGCCCCAGCATTTT. It codes for CASSPEPSGPQHF.

The genes are TRBV4-1 and TRBJ2-7; D might be TRBD1 (5 bases). The CDR3 consists of 13 residues. CDR1 is MGHRA, CDR2 YSYEKL, per germline. V was cut by 0 bases and J by 6 bases, with 9 bases left in between. The CDR3 DNA reads as TGCGCCAGCAGCCAAGACAGGGAACGCGAGCAGTACTTC. It encodes CASSQDREREQYF.

V is TRBV3-1 (or the pseudogene TRBV3-2) and J is TRBJ2-2; D possibly corresponds to TRBD2 (5 bases). From germline, CDR1 is LGHDT and CDR2 YNNKEL (reference sequence). This CDR3 is 14 amino acids long. The V end lost 4 bases, the J end lost 4 bases, and 10 bases lay between the germline ends. The DNA for the CDR3 is TGTGCCAGCAGCCTCCCAAGCGGCACCGGGGAGCTGTTTTTT. Amino acid sequence: CASSLPSGTGELFF.

The V gene is TRBV3-1 (or the pseudogene TRBV3-2), the J gene TRBJ2-7, with 8 bases aligning to TRBD2. The germline V gene encodes CDR1 LGHDT and CDR2 YNNKEL (reference sequence). Germline trimming cut 4 bases from V and 2 bases from J; bases unmatched to any gene: 16. The CDR3 totals 18 residues. The CDR3 bases are TGTGCCAGCAGCCGACTTCCCCCTCAGCGGGGGCTGACCTACGAGCAGTACTTC. This codes for CASSRLPPQRGLTYEQYF.

The V call is TRBV7-2, the J call TRBJ1-1; maybe TRBD1 (5 bases). V lost 3 bases and J 5 bases, leaving 10 bases between the germline ends. The CDR3 length is 13 residues. Per the germline V gene, CDR1 is SGHTA and CDR2 is FQGNSA. The CDR3 DNA reads TGTGCCAGCAGCTTCGGGGGAGGGACTGAAGCTTTCTTT. Residues: CASSFGGGTEAFF.

For the CDR3, the DNA is TGCAGCGCTCTTATCAGGGGGCCCTCCTACGAGCAGTACTTC. Translated: CSALIRGPSYEQYF. The V and J genes are TRBV29-1 and TRBJ2-7, with 8 bases aligning to TRBD1. Germline CDR1 SQVTM, CDR2 ANQGSEA. J was trimmed by 0 bases and V by 7 bases; bases with no gene match: 8. The CDR3 covers 14 residues.

The V call is TRBV28, the J call TRBJ1-5; the match to TRBD1 covers 8 bases. The CDR3 is made up of 13 amino acids. CDR1 MDHEN and CDR2 SYDVKM come from the germline V gene. V shed 6 bases and J 6 bases; nucleotides not matched to a gene: 4. CDR3 in DNA: TGTGCCAGCAGCGACAGGGGAAGTCAGCCCCAGCATTTT. Residues: CASSDRGSQPQHF.

This clone was counted only a few times. This chain joins TRBV7-6 and TRBJ1-1; 11 bases line up with TRBD1. V gave up 4 bases and J gave up 6 bases; unmatched junction bases: 4. CDR3 length: 14 amino acids. CDR1 is SGHVS and CDR2 is FNYEAQ in the germline V gene. The CDR3 protein is CASSWGQGGAEAFF. Written as DNA, the CDR3 is TGTGCCAGCAGCTGGGGACAGGGGGGCGCTGAAGCTTTCTTT.

This clone showed up many times. This chain uses TRBV19 with TRBJ2-5, with TRBD1 identical over 9 bases. CDR3 size: 14 residues. In germline, CDR1 is LNHDA, CDR2 SQIVND (reference sequence). The ends lost 4 bases at V and 5 bases at J; junction bases unmatched: 5. DNA of the CDR3: TGTGCCAGTAGTACGGGACAGGGTTGGGAGACCCAGTACTTC. This translates into CASSTGQGWETQYF.

This chain uses TRBV28 with TRBJ2-3; D not certain. The ends were cut back, 4 bases at V and 3 bases at J, with 14 bases in the middle. The CDR3 loop spans 15 amino acids. In germline, CDR1 is MDHEN, CDR2 SYDVKM. In DNA, the CDR3 is TGTGCCAGCAGTTCCTCTTGGGCTGGGACAGATACGCAGTATTTT. Amino acids: CASSSSWAGTDTQYF.

The chain carries TRBV27 and TRBJ1-6; 8 bases map to TRBD1. Unmatched junction bases numbered 5, after V lost 5 bases and J lost 11 bases. This CDR3 comprises 13 residues. CDR1 and CDR2 from the germline V gene are MNHEY and SMNVEV (reference sequence). The CDR3 DNA reads as TGTGCCAGCAGTATGGACAGGGTAGCACCCCTCCACTTT. This codes for CASSMDRVAPLHF.

The chain joins TRBV7-8 to TRBJ2-7, with D uncertain. The V gene's germline CDR1 is SGHVS and CDR2 FQNEAQ. V was cut by 7 bases and J by 2 bases, with 15 bases left in between. CDR3 length: 14 residues. The CDR3 region has the DNA TGTGCCAGCACCCAGGTCGTTGGGCCCTACGAGCAGTACTTC. This codes for CASTQVVGPYEQYF.

The chain is built from TRBV6-6 and TRBJ1-1; weak D call: TRBD1 (5 bases). The CDR3 loop spans 14 amino acids. The V gene lost 5 bases and the J gene lost 4 bases, with 14 bases spanning the gap. Germline CDR1 is MNHNY and CDR2 is SVGAGI (reference sequence). The CDR3 nucleotides are TGTGCCAGCAGTAACCCGCGGGGCGCCACTGAAGCTTTCTTT. Encoded protein: CASSNPRGATEAFF.

The chain combines TRBV6-5 with TRBJ1-5, with D perhaps matching TRBD1 (5 bases). The V gene lost 4 bases and the J gene lost 5 bases, with 12 bases spanning the gap. Germline CDR1 is MNHEY and CDR2 is SVGAGI. This CDR3 region has 14 residues. The CDR3 DNA reads as TGTGCCAGCAGTTCGACAGTGGGTTATCAGCCCCAGCATTTT. This encodes CASSSTVGYQPQHF.

V usage is TRBV10-2 and J usage is TRBJ1-6, with 9 bases identical to TRBD1. The trim removed 6 bases at V and 9 bases at J, leaving 12 bases unmatched. The CDR3 has 16 amino acids. Germline V lookup: CDR1 WSHSY, CDR2 SAAADI. CDR3 sequence reads: CASRDPGQGKSSPLHF. Written as DNA, the CDR3 is TGCGCCAGCAGGGATCCGGGACAGGGAAAGTCTTCACCCCTCCACTTT.

This clone was observed a few times. The chain carries TRBV3-1 (or the pseudogene TRBV3-2) and TRBJ2-3, with 9 nucleotides matching TRBD2. The germline CDR1 and CDR2 sequences are LGHDT and YNNKEL (reference sequence). With 3 bases clipped from V and 6 bases from J, the junction kept 7 bases outside the gene matches. This CDR3 has 15 amino acids. The CDR3 loop is CASSHRGGARDTQYF. The CDR3, as DNA: TGTGCCAGCAGCCATCGCGGGGGGGCCAGGGATACGCAGTATTTT.

This clone was recorded a few times. Here the CDR3 reads CASSLSGQGEKLFF. The CDR3 nucleotides read TGTGCCAGCAGCCTCTCGGGACAGGGGGAAAAACTGTTTTTT. The rearrangement uses TRBV28 and TRBJ1-4; 10 bases agree with TRBD1. This CDR3 is 14 amino acids long. The germline V gene has CDR1 MDHEN and CDR2 SYDVKM. V was pared by 6 bases and J by 8 bases, with 6 bases of the junction left unmatched.

This sequence joins TRBV20-1 and TRBJ1-2; D ambiguous. The germline V and J ends were trimmed by 8 bases and 6 bases, with 7 bases remaining between them. Germline V CDR1 and CDR2: DFQATT, SNEGSKA (reference sequence). This CDR3 spans 9 amino acids. This CDR3 is CSHQDGYTF. CDR3 bases: TGCAGTCACCAGGATGGCTACACCTTC.

Only one count was recorded for this clone. This chain joins TRBV12-3 or TRBV12-4 and TRBJ1-2; D is unresolved. CDR3 length equals 12 residues. Trimming cost V 6 bases and J 6 bases, with 11 bases left between them. CDR3 sequence: CASSLTVNGYTF. CDR3 in DNA: TGTGCCAGCAGCCTGACTGTTAATGGCTACACCTTC.

V usage is TRBV3-1 (or the pseudogene TRBV3-2) and J usage is TRBJ1-1; no clear D gene. The CDR3 extends over 13 amino acids. Germline V gene data show CDR1 as LGHDT and CDR2 as YNNKEL (reference sequence). V was clipped by 4 bases and J by 0 bases, with 6 bases between them. CDR3 nucleotide sequence: TGTGCCAGCAGCCTGCGTATGAACACTGAAGCTTTCTTT. Amino acids: CASSLRMNTEAFF.

The chain is built from TRBV12-5 and TRBJ2-7, with D possibly being TRBD2 (5 bases). This CDR3 has 15 amino acids. V was shortened by 1 base and J by 0 bases, with 10 bases between the two germline ends. The germline CDR1 and CDR2 sequences are LGHNT and FRNRAP. The CDR3 sequence is CASGLAEAYSYEQYF. The DNA of the CDR3 is TGTGCTAGTGGTTTGGCGGAGGCTTACTCCTACGAGCAGTACTTC.

This rearrangement joins TRBV7-2 to TRBJ1-5; tentatively, D is TRBD1 (5 bases). V was trimmed by 5 bases and J by 7 bases, leaving 18 bases between them. Germline assignment: CDR1 SGHTA and CDR2 FQGNSA. The CDR3 totals 15 residues. The CDR3 DNA reads as TGTGCCAGCAGCCTCCCTGTAGGGGTAAGGCAGCCCCAGCATTTT. Amino acids: CASSLPVGVRQPQHF. The full variable domain, completed using reference TRBV7-2 and TRBJ1-5, is GAGVSQSPSNKVTEKGKDVELRCDPISGHTALYWYRQSLGQGLEFLIYFQGNSAPDKSGLPSDRFSAERTGGSVSTLTIQRTQQEDSAVYLCASSLPVGVRQPQHFGDGTRLSIL.

This chain connects TRBV29-1 to TRBJ2-7; no reliable D call. With 4 bases removed from V and 0 bases from J, the gap between germline ends came to 7 bases. Germline CDR1 and CDR2: SQVTM and ANQGSEA. The CDR3 length is 12 residues. The CDR3: CSVGSSSYEQYF. The CDR3 DNA reads TGCAGCGTTGGCAGTTCCTCCTACGAGCAGTACTTC.